This T cell receptor beta chain is drawn from a study of blood T cell repertoires in COVID-19. In the study's own analysis: Counts of nucleated cells, estimated from reference gene primer amplification, were obtained. Only in-frame clones appear in the TCRdb table, and some are missing; sequencing was by immunoSEQ multiplex PCR. That table is the source of V, J and clone size, and D and trimming were worked out from the DNA. The sample records 300,000 to 350,000 clones, roughly 87% being singletons. V was pared by 6 bases and J by 2 bases, with 10 bases of the junction left unmatched. CDR3 length equals 15 residues. Germline V gene sequence: CDR1 MNHEY, CDR2 SVGAGI.

This chain connects TRBV6-5 to TRBJ2-7, with 7 bases that match TRBD2. Sequencing was done on a sample of PBMCs or T cells enriched from blood (not recorded which). This sequence originates from a woman in her 30s who had recovered from COVID-19. The CDR3 is CASRENSGAAYEQYF. The CDR3 region has the DNA TGTGCCAGCAGAGAGAACAGCGGGGCCGCCTACGAGCAGTACTTC.